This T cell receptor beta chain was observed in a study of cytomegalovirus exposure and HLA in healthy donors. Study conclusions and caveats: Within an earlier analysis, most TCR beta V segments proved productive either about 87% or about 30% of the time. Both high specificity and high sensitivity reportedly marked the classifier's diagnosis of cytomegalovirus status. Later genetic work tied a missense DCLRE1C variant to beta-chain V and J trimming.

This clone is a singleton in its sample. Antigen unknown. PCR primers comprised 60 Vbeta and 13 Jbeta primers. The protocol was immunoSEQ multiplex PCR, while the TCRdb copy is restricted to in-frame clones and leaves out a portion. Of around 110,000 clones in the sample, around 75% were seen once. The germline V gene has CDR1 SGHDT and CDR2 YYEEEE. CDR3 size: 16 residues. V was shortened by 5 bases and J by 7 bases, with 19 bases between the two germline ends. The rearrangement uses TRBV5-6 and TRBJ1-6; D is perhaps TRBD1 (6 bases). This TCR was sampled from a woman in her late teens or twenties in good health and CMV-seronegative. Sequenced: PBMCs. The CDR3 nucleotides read TGTGCCAGCAGTCGCCGAGCCGACAGGTCCAATTCACCCCTCCACTTT. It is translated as CASSRRADRSNSPLHF. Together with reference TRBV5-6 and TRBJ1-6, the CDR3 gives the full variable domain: DAGVTQSPTHLIKTRGQQVTLRCSPKSGHDTVSWYQQALGQGPQFIFQYYEEEERQRGNFPDRFSGHQFPNYSSELNVNALLLGDSALYLCASSRRADRSNSPLHFGNGTRLTVT.